This entry features one T cell receptor beta chain sequence. This entry belongs to a study of shared clonotypes between healthy human individuals. Turning to the study itself: Every donor yielded three CD4 naive, three CD4 memory, two CD8 naive and one CD8 memory plate.

The CDR3 is 15 amino acids. The V end was cut by 7 bases, the J end by 3 bases, with 16 bases between. Germline V gene sequence: CDR1 LNHDA, CDR2 SQIVND (reference sequence). Repertoires were generated with immunoSEQ multiplex PCR, while TCRdb's copy carries only in-frame clones and drops some. The table lists roughly 400,000 clones, roughly 96% of them singletons. This sequence joins TRBV19 and TRBJ2-1; D uncertain. This TCR derives from a man aged 25 to 40 in good health. Material for sequencing was memory CD8+ T cells sorted from blood. Subset meaning: CD45RO+ cells pooled with CCR7-negative TemRA cells. DNA of the CDR3: TGTGCCAGTACCCCAACGCGACCTCTCTACAATGAGCAGTTCTTC. Translating gives CASTPTRPLYNEQFF.